This is a list of T cell receptor beta chains from one sample in a study of glioma-infiltrating T cells after dendritic cell vaccination. Repertoires were generated with immunoSEQ multiplex PCR, while TCRdb's copy carries only in-frame clones and drops some. The profile covers over 65,000 clones, with roughly 85% appearing a single time and 8.5% taken by the ten largest. Sequencing was performed on blood, taken after dendritic cell vaccination. The receptors derive from a human donor with glioblastoma. The CDR3 runs from the conserved cysteine through the conserved F or W. Fields, in order: D gene, J gene, V gene, clone size, CDR3 DNA, CDR3 protein. D genes are given only for firm matches. Clone size, where shown, is once, few, many, or a class for clones that have expanded.

d_call: .; j_call: TRBJ2-7; v_call: TRBV5-1; clone_size: few; cdr3_nt: TGCGCCAGCAGCTTGTTGACAGGCGGCGGCTACGAGCAGTACTTC; cdr3_aa: CASSLLTGGGYEQYF
d_call: .; j_call: TRBJ1-1; v_call: TRBV19; clone_size: .; cdr3_nt: TGTGCCAGTAGTATAGATCTCCCGGGCAGGAGGTCGGACACTGAAGCTTTCTTT; cdr3_aa: CASSIDLPGRRSDTEAFF
d_call: TRBD1; j_call: TRBJ2-7; v_call: TRBV6-5; clone_size: .; cdr3_nt: TGTGCCAGCACCTCCGGGACAGCCTACGAGCAGTACTTC; cdr3_aa: CASTSGTAYEQYF
d_call: TRBD1; j_call: TRBJ1-2; v_call: TRBV9; clone_size: .; cdr3_nt: TGTGCCAGCAGCGTGCAAGACAGGGGGCCATCGACCAACTATGGCTACACCTTC; cdr3_aa: CASSVQDRGPSTNYGYTF
d_call: .; j_call: TRBJ1-4; v_call: TRBV10-2; clone_size: .; cdr3_nt: TGCGCCAGCAGTGAGTCGACTGCCACTAATGAAAAACTGTTTTTT; cdr3_aa: CASSESTATNEKLFF
d_call: TRBD1; j_call: TRBJ1-2; v_call: TRBV7-9; clone_size: .; cdr3_nt: TGTGCCAGCAGCTTCGGACAGGGGGCTTCGAACTATGGCTACACCTTC; cdr3_aa: CASSFGQGASNYGYTF
d_call: TRBD2; j_call: TRBJ2-3; v_call: TRBV2; clone_size: .; cdr3_nt: TGTGCCAGCAGGGATAGCGGGAGGAGCACAGATACGCAGTATTTT; cdr3_aa: CASRDSGRSTDTQYF
d_call: TRBD1; j_call: TRBJ2-7; v_call: TRBV19; clone_size: .; cdr3_nt: TGTGCCAGTTCCCGGGACAGGGGGTACGAGCAGTACTTC; cdr3_aa: CASSRDRGYEQYF
d_call: .; j_call: TRBJ2-5; v_call: TRBV29-1; clone_size: .; cdr3_nt: TGCAGCGGACAGGTGGGGCAGACCCAGTACTTC; cdr3_aa: CSGQVGQTQYF
d_call: .; j_call: TRBJ1-1; v_call: TRBV5-4; clone_size: .; cdr3_nt: TGTGCCAGCAGCTTGGCCCTGACAGAATTCAACACTGAAGCTTTCTTT; cdr3_aa: CASSLALTEFNTEAFF
d_call: TRBD2; j_call: TRBJ2-5; v_call: TRBV9; clone_size: .; cdr3_nt: TGTGCCAGCAGCGAGTCGGGACTAGCTTGGGAGACCCAGTACTTC; cdr3_aa: CASSESGLAWETQYF
d_call: .; j_call: TRBJ2-2; v_call: TRBV5-1; clone_size: .; cdr3_nt: TGCGCCAGCAGAAGCAGGGGGGCTATACCCGGCCCCCCCGGGGAGCTGTTTTTT; cdr3_aa: CASRSRGAIPGPPGELFF
d_call: TRBD1; j_call: TRBJ1-5; v_call: TRBV19; clone_size: .; cdr3_nt: TGTGCCAGTAAGGACAGGGGAAGCAATCAGCCCCAGCATTTT; cdr3_aa: CASKDRGSNQPQHF
d_call: .; j_call: TRBJ2-3; v_call: TRBV7-9; clone_size: .; cdr3_nt: TGTGCCAGCAGCCCCTGGGCTAACGAACAAGATACGCAGTATTTT; cdr3_aa: CASSPWANEQDTQYF
d_call: .; j_call: TRBJ1-1; v_call: TRBV7-2; clone_size: .; cdr3_nt: TGTGCCAGCAGCCTCACAGTGAACACTGAAGCTTTCTTT; cdr3_aa: CASSLTVNTEAFF
d_call: .; j_call: TRBJ1-1; v_call: TRBV6-5; clone_size: few; cdr3_nt: TGTGCCAGCACCGGGACTTCTCCTAACACTGAAGCTTTCTTT; cdr3_aa: CASTGTSPNTEAFF
d_call: TRBD2; j_call: TRBJ2-3; v_call: TRBV7-2; clone_size: .; cdr3_nt: TGTGCCAGCAGCTTAGCAGGACTAGCGGGGGATGGGGCCACAGATACGCAGTATTTT; cdr3_aa: CASSLAGLAGDGATDTQYF
d_call: TRBD1; j_call: TRBJ2-2; v_call: TRBV11-3; clone_size: .; cdr3_nt: TGTGCCAGCAGCGGTGACAGGGGAGAAACCGGGGAGCTGTTTTTT; cdr3_aa: CASSGDRGETGELFF
d_call: TRBD1; j_call: TRBJ1-2; v_call: TRBV19; clone_size: once; cdr3_nt: TGTGCCAGTAACGGGGACAGGGGAATCTATGGCTACACCTTC; cdr3_aa: CASNGDRGIYGYTF
d_call: .; j_call: TRBJ2-1; v_call: TRBV18; clone_size: .; cdr3_nt: TGTGCCAGCTCAAGAACGGACTTATACAATGAGCAGTTCTTC; cdr3_aa: CASSRTDLYNEQFF
d_call: TRBD1; j_call: TRBJ2-1; v_call: TRBV2; clone_size: once; cdr3_nt: TGTGCCAGCAGAGATGGACAGGGACAATTCTTC; cdr3_aa: CASRDGQGQFF
d_call: .; j_call: TRBJ2-3; v_call: TRBV5-4; clone_size: .; cdr3_nt: TGTGCCAGCAGCTTGAAGGGGGGCACAGATACGCAGTATTTT; cdr3_aa: CASSLKGGTDTQYF
d_call: TRBD1; j_call: TRBJ2-7; v_call: TRBV9; clone_size: once; cdr3_nt: TGTGCCAGCAGCGTAGGTCTACAGGGGGGAAACGAGCAGTACTTC; cdr3_aa: CASSVGLQGGNEQYF
d_call: TRBD1; j_call: TRBJ1-1; v_call: TRBV7-2; clone_size: .; cdr3_nt: TGTGCCAGCAGCTTAGCGGACAGGATAATGAACACTGAAGCTTTCTTT; cdr3_aa: CASSLADRIMNTEAFF
d_call: TRBD2; j_call: TRBJ2-7; v_call: TRBV30; clone_size: .; cdr3_nt: TGTGCCTGGGCCGGGAGGAAACGGGAGGATTCCTACGAGCAGTACTTC; cdr3_aa: CAWAGRKREDSYEQYF
d_call: TRBD1; j_call: TRBJ1-1; v_call: TRBV5-4; clone_size: .; cdr3_nt: TGTGCCAGCAGCTCGGACAGGGGGTTCACTGAAGCTTTCTTT; cdr3_aa: CASSSDRGFTEAFF
d_call: .; j_call: TRBJ2-1; v_call: TRBV6-5; clone_size: .; cdr3_nt: TGTGCCAGCAGTACCACACAATACAATGAGCAGTTCTTC; cdr3_aa: CASSTTQYNEQFF
d_call: .; j_call: TRBJ2-3; v_call: TRBV21-1; clone_size: .; cdr3_nt: TGTGCCAGCAAAGGACAGGGATGCTCTAGCACAGATACGCAGTATTTT; cdr3_aa: CASKGQGCSSTDTQYF
d_call: .; j_call: TRBJ2-3; v_call: TRBV5-4; clone_size: .; cdr3_nt: TGTGCCAGCAGCTTGCGGGTAAAACAAGACACAGATACGCAGTATTTT; cdr3_aa: CASSLRVKQDTDTQYF
d_call: .; j_call: TRBJ1-1; v_call: TRBV19; clone_size: .; cdr3_nt: TGTGCCAGTAGTATCCTCTTGGTAGAGAACACTGAAGCTTTCTTT; cdr3_aa: CASSILLVENTEAFF
d_call: .; j_call: TRBJ2-5; v_call: TRBV7-9; clone_size: .; cdr3_nt: TGTGCCAGCAGCCCGTCTCGGACAAGGCCCCCGGAACACCAAGAGACCCAGTACTTC; cdr3_aa: CASSPSRTRPPEHQETQYF
d_call: .; j_call: TRBJ2-2; v_call: TRBV2; clone_size: .; cdr3_nt: TGTGCCAGCAGTGAACAGGGTACGAACACCGGGGAGCTGTTTTTT; cdr3_aa: CASSEQGTNTGELFF
d_call: TRBD1; j_call: TRBJ2-4; v_call: TRBV18; clone_size: .; cdr3_nt: TGTGCCAGCTCACCACGACAGGGGGCGGCCAAAAACATTCAGTACTTC; cdr3_aa: CASSPRQGAAKNIQYF
d_call: .; j_call: TRBJ1-2; v_call: TRBV19; clone_size: .; cdr3_nt: TGTGCCAGTAGTATAGATCGCGGCGGGCGACCGGACTATGGCTACACCTTC; cdr3_aa: CASSIDRGGRPDYGYTF
d_call: .; j_call: TRBJ2-7; v_call: TRBV20-1; clone_size: .; cdr3_nt: TGCAGTGGACATACAACCTACGAGCAGTACTTC; cdr3_aa: CSGHTTYEQYF
d_call: TRBD1; j_call: TRBJ2-5; v_call: TRBV9; clone_size: .; cdr3_nt: TGTGCCAGCAGCGGGGAACAGGGGATAGGAGAGACCCAGTACTTC; cdr3_aa: CASSGEQGIGETQYF
d_call: .; j_call: TRBJ1-1; v_call: TRBV28; clone_size: .; cdr3_nt: TGTGCCAGCAGGTTACCGGGACAACTTGAAGCTTTCTTT; cdr3_aa: CASRLPGQLEAFF
d_call: .; j_call: TRBJ1-5; v_call: TRBV6-5; clone_size: .; cdr3_nt: TGTGCCAGCAGTTTTATCCAAGAGGGGCCCCAGCATTTT; cdr3_aa: CASSFIQEGPQHF
d_call: .; j_call: TRBJ1-3; v_call: TRBV28; clone_size: few; cdr3_nt: TGTGCCAGCAAGAGCTCTGGAAACACCATATATTTT; cdr3_aa: CASKSSGNTIYF
d_call: .; j_call: TRBJ1-1; v_call: TRBV6-5; clone_size: once; cdr3_nt: TGTGCCAGCAGTTACTCCCCAGGGAACACTGAAGCTTTCTTT; cdr3_aa: CASSYSPGNTEAFF
d_call: .; j_call: TRBJ2-5; v_call: TRBV18; clone_size: .; cdr3_nt: TGTGCCAGCTCACCAAACAGGGTTAAGGAGACCCAGTACTTC; cdr3_aa: CASSPNRVKETQYF
d_call: TRBD1; j_call: TRBJ2-7; v_call: TRBV18; clone_size: .; cdr3_nt: TGTGCCAGCTCACCGGGACAGTCTTCCTACGAGCAGTACTTC; cdr3_aa: CASSPGQSSYEQYF
d_call: TRBD1; j_call: TRBJ1-1; v_call: TRBV28; clone_size: .; cdr3_nt: TGTGCCAGCAGTCCTAGGACAGGGTGGAACACTGAAGCTTTCTTT; cdr3_aa: CASSPRTGWNTEAFF
d_call: .; j_call: TRBJ1-2; v_call: TRBV11-2; clone_size: .; cdr3_nt: TGTGCCAGCAGCCGGGGGGGCGGCGGTGTTGATGGCTACACCTTC; cdr3_aa: CASSRGGGGVDGYTF
d_call: .; j_call: TRBJ1-1; v_call: TRBV9; clone_size: .; cdr3_nt: TGTGCCAGCAGCGTAGATGGGGCAGGGGAATTCACTGAAGCTTTCTTT; cdr3_aa: CASSVDGAGEFTEAFF
d_call: TRBD1; j_call: TRBJ2-1; v_call: TRBV4-1; clone_size: .; cdr3_nt: TGCGCCAGCAGCCAAGGACAGGGGGCCTATGAGCAGTTCTTC; cdr3_aa: CASSQGQGAYEQFF
d_call: TRBD1; j_call: TRBJ2-7; v_call: TRBV10-3; clone_size: .; cdr3_nt: TGTGCCATCAGTGAGCCGGGACAGAGGAGCTCCTACGAGCAGTACTTC; cdr3_aa: CAISEPGQRSSYEQYF
d_call: TRBD2; j_call: TRBJ2-3; v_call: TRBV6-4; clone_size: .; cdr3_nt: TGTGCCAGCAGTGTGGCGGGAGGGGTCACAGATACGCAGTATTTT; cdr3_aa: CASSVAGGVTDTQYF